This is a list of T cell receptor beta chains from one sample in a study of T cell responses to AZD1222 COVID-19 vaccine. The assay was immunoSEQ multiplex PCR, and TCRdb's table has in-frame clones only and misses some. The repertoire has 94,000 or so clones, around 89% of them found once; the top ten carry roughly 1.5%. This material consisted of peripheral blood, taken on day 0 of AZD1222 vaccination. These receptors were collected from an adult in good health. CDR3s include the opening cysteine and the closing phenylalanine or tryptophan. The D gene is left open where the match is weak. A clone size is listed for some rows: how often the clone was seen (once, few, many), or a class if it is expanded.

V	size	J	D	DNA	CDR3
TRBV6-5	-	TRBJ1-1	-	TGTGCCAGCAGTCGAGGAATACAGGGGAACACTGAAGCTTTCTTT	CASSRGIQGNTEAFF
TRBV3-1/TRBV3-2	-	TRBJ2-3	TRBD2	TGTGCCAGCAGGGATAGCGGGGGGATAGATACGCAGTATTTT	CASRDSGGIDTQYF
TRBV4-2	-	TRBJ2-5	-	TGTGCCAGCAGCCAAGAGCTTCTAGGCAGGGGGGTGGAGACCCAGTACTTC	CASSQELLGRGVETQYF
TRBV29-1	-	TRBJ2-4	TRBD2	TGCAGCGTTGGGACTAGGTACTTAGCCAAAAACATTCAGTACTTC	CSVGTRYLAKNIQYF
TRBV11-2	-	TRBJ2-7	TRBD1	TGTGCCAGCCGCAGCTTGAGACAGGGGTCCTACGAGCAGTACTTC	CASRSLRQGSYEQYF
TRBV28	-	TRBJ1-3	-	TGTGCCAGCAGTTTTACAGGGTCGAACACCATATATTTT	CASSFTGSNTIYF
TRBV3-1/TRBV3-2	-	TRBJ2-5	-	TGTGCCAGCAGCCGGATGGGGAGGGGGCAAGAGACCCAGTACTTC	CASSRMGRGQETQYF
TRBV12-5	-	TRBJ2-2	-	TGTGCTAGTGGTTTGGCGGGGAAGGACGGGGAGCTGTTTTTT	CASGLAGKDGELFF
TRBV6-5	-	TRBJ2-2	-	TGTGCCAGCAGTTACGGGCTAGCGACCGGGGAGCTGTTTTTT	CASSYGLATGELFF
TRBV7-2	-	TRBJ2-2	-	TGTGCCAGCAGCTTAGCGGGGGGCGGGACCGGGGAGCTGTTTTTT	CASSLAGGGTGELFF
TRBV28	once	TRBJ1-1	-	TGTGCCAGCAGTCGGACCGGGGGGGAGGCTTTCTTT	CASSRTGGEAFF
TRBV19	-	TRBJ1-4	-	TGTGCCAGTAGGTCAACTAGGACCGCAACTAATGAAAAACTGTTTTTT	CASRSTRTATNEKLFF
TRBV5-1	-	TRBJ1-2	TRBD1	TGCGCCAGCAGCTTGGGGCCCCCGGGACAGGGGGACGGTGGCTACACCTTC	CASSLGPPGQGDGGYTF
TRBV5-1	once	TRBJ2-1	TRBD2	TGCGCCAGCAGCCCCAGCGGGGGGACTTACAATGAGCAGTTCTTC	CASSPSGGTYNEQFF
TRBV5-1	-	TRBJ1-1	TRBD1	TGCGCCAGCAGCTTGGTTGGGACAGCGAACACTGAAGCTTTCTTT	CASSLVGTANTEAFF
TRBV15	-	TRBJ1-3	-	TGTGCCACCAGCACCCCAGCCTCTGGAAACACCATATATTTT	CATSTPASGNTIYF
TRBV18	once	TRBJ2-1	-	TGTGCCAGCTCACCACGTCGTTCAGGGGGAGGCTCCTACAATGAGCAGTTCTTC	CASSPRRSGGGSYNEQFF
TRBV5-1	-	TRBJ2-3	-	TGCGCCAGCAGCTTGGACGGCCGTAGCACAGATACGCAGTATTTT	CASSLDGRSTDTQYF
TRBV4-1	-	TRBJ1-1	-	TGCGCCAGCAGCCAAGATGAGTCCCGGCGGGCCACTGAAGCTTTCTTT	CASSQDESRRATEAFF
TRBV18	-	TRBJ1-1	-	TGTGCCAGCTCACCAGCAGAGAACACTGAAGCTTTCTTT	CASSPAENTEAFF
TRBV11-2	few	TRBJ2-7	-	TGTGCCAGCAGCCCTGGGGTCCAAGGCTACGAGCAGTACTTC	CASSPGVQGYEQYF
TRBV7-9	-	TRBJ1-1	-	TGTGCCAGCAGTGAGGTTGGGTACACTGAAGCTTTCTTT	CASSEVGYTEAFF
TRBV5-1	-	TRBJ2-7	TRBD1	TGCGCCAGCAGCCTTGGCCAGGGGGCTCAATACGAGCAGTACTTC	CASSLGQGAQYEQYF
TRBV5-1	once	TRBJ1-1	TRBD1	TGCGCCAGCAGCTTACAGGGGGGGAACACTGAAGCTTTCTTT	CASSLQGGNTEAFF
TRBV5-1	-	TRBJ2-4	-	TGCGCCAGCAGCTCCACGTCTACTAGTCTAAGGAACATTCAGTACTTC	CASSSTSTSLRNIQYF
TRBV4-3	-	TRBJ1-6	TRBD1	TGCGCCAGCAGCCAAGACCCCTCGGGACAGGGCTTAGGTTCACCCCTCCACTTT	CASSQDPSGQGLGSPLHF
TRBV9	-	TRBJ2-5	-	TGTGCCAGCAGCGGCCCCCTTGGAACTCCGGTCGGAGAGACCCAGTACTTC	CASSGPLGTPVGETQYF
TRBV7-8	-	TRBJ1-1	-	TGTGCCAGCAGCTTCAGGGACACTGAAGCTTTCTTT	CASSFRDTEAFF
TRBV18	-	TRBJ2-7	TRBD2	TGTGCCAGCTCACCATCTAGCGGGGGACTCCTAAACGAGCAGTACTTC	CASSPSSGGLLNEQYF
TRBV2	-	TRBJ1-1	TRBD1	TGTGCCAGCAGGCGTGGACAGGGAATAGGGAACACTGAAGCTTTCTTT	CASRRGQGIGNTEAFF
TRBV7-8	-	TRBJ1-2	TRBD1	TGTGCCAGCAGCTCCAACTGGGACAGTTTTTATGGCTACACCTTC	CASSSNWDSFYGYTF